Here is one TCR beta chain with its context. In the original processing: Quantification of nucleated cells was approximated via reference gene primer amplification. Using immunoSEQ multiplex PCR, the repertoire was profiled, and TCRdb retains in-frame clones only, with some absent. V, J and clone size are those of that table, while D and trimming were read from the DNA. The sample comprises approximately 360,000 clones, roughly 90% of which are singletons, and approximately 1.2% rests with the top ten. Germline CDR1 is SGHDT and CDR2 is YYEEEE. The CDR3 length is 17 residues. Trimming took 4 bases from V and 2 from J; bases not matched to a gene: 9. The data originate from a study of blood T cell repertoires in COVID-19. Background on the study: Samples of COVID-19 (acute and convalescent) were obtained from the United States, Italy and Spain. The analysed material was cDNA or gDNA that came from T cells, B-cell-depleted T cells, or PBMCs.

This rearrangement joins TRBV5-6 to TRBJ2-1, with 10 bases that match TRBD1. Input material: peripheral blood. This clonotype originated in a man in his forties with acute or convalescent COVID-19. The CDR3 reads CASSLYTGTGAYNEQFF. The CDR3 DNA sequence: TGTGCCAGCAGCCTCTACACCGGGACAGGGGCCTACAATGAGCAGTTCTTC. Filled out from reference TRBV5-6 and TRBJ2-1, the complete variable domain reads DAGVTQSPTHLIKTRGQQVTLRCSPKSGHDTVSWYQQALGQGPQFIFQYYEEEERQRGNFPDRFSGHQFPNYSSELNVNALLLGDSALYLCASSLYTGTGAYNEQFFGPGTRLTVL.